These T cell receptor beta chains were read from a single sample in a study of T cell repertoires in cytomegalovirus infection. These TCRs are of unknown antigen specificity. TCRdb ran MiXCR on the reads and lists one entry per CDR3 protein. The repertoire holds around 47,000 distinct CDR3 sequences, around a fifth seen once, with about four fifths in the top ten. Sequences were derived from CD8+ T cells from cultured PBMCs, sampled from culture after CMV antigen stimulation. These receptors originate from a human donor in good health (CMV status not recorded). Some clones in this sample may be carry-over from other donors' samples. The CDR3 runs from the conserved cysteine through the conserved F or W. D genes are given only for firm matches. Clone size is stated in some rows and not others, as once, few, many or a class when expanded.

d_gene	len	v_gene	abundance	j_gene	CDR3nt	CDR3aa
TRBD2	15	TRBV4-3	.	TRBJ2-3	TGCGCCAGCAGCCATGGGCGGGGGATATCCGATACGCAGTATTTT	CASSHGRGISDTQYF
TRBD2	16	TRBV5-6	.	TRBJ2-5	TGTGCCAGCAGCTTGCCCCCCGCGGGGGGGAGGGAGACCCAGTACTTC	CASSLPPAGGRETQYF
.	11	TRBV7-2	.	TRBJ1-1	TGTGCCAGCAGCTTAACTAAGGAAGCTTTCTTT	CASSLTKEAFF
.	14	TRBV19	few	TRBJ2-7	TGTGCCAGTGGTTCCGGCAGGGAACCCTACGAGCAGTACTTC	CASGSGREPYEQYF
.	18	TRBV12-3/TRBV12-4	.	TRBJ2-2	TGTGCCAGCAGTTCCCACACTCGACAGGGAGGGAGCACCGGGGAGCTGTTTTTT	CASSSHTRQGGSTGELFF
.	15	TRBV7-9	.	TRBJ1-4	TGTGCCAGCAGCTTAAAGGGACCGCATAATGAAAAACTGTTTTTT	CASSLKGPHNEKLFF
.	12	TRBV6-2/TRBV6-3	few	TRBJ2-2	TGTGCCAGCAGTTACTCATGGGGGGAGCTGTTTTTT	CASSYSWGELFF
.	15	TRBV6-5	few	TRBJ1-4	TGTGCCAGCAGTCCCGAGGGAGGTTTGGGTGAAAAACTGTTTTTT	CASSPEGGLGEKLFF
.	13	TRBV12-3/TRBV12-4	.	TRBJ1-1	TGTGCCAGCGCCTCAGAGGGGGGCACTGAAGCTTTCTTT	CASASEGGTEAFF
.	15	TRBV12-3/TRBV12-4	.	TRBJ2-3	TGTGCCAGCAGTTTAGTTCTCAGGGGAGAGGATACGCAGTATTTT	CASSLVLRGEDTQYF
.	15	TRBV4-1	.	TRBJ1-1	TGCGCCAGCAGCCTAAGTGGGGGAGGGGAGACTGAAGCTTTCTTT	CASSLSGGGETEAFF
.	12	TRBV30	.	TRBJ1-2	TGTGCCTGGAGTTTAGCGACTCAAGGCTACACCTTC	CAWSLATQGYTF
.	15	TRBV4-1	few	TRBJ2-6	TGCGCCAGCAGTCATTCCAACTCTGGGGCCAACGTCCTGACTTTC	CASSHSNSGANVLTF
TRBD1	12	TRBV7-6	few	TRBJ1-1	TGTGCCAGCGCGACAGGGACCTTGAAACCTTTCTTT	CASATGTLKPFF
.	13	TRBV12-3/TRBV12-4	few	TRBJ1-1	TGTGCCAGCAGTTTAGGCGCCGCCGGTGCAGCTTTCTTT	CASSLGAAGAAFF
TRBD1	17	TRBV5-1	.	TRBJ1-2	TGCGCCAGCAGCTATGAAGTAGGGGACAGGGCCTCTGGTGGCTACACCTTC	CASSYEVGDRASGGYTF
TRBD1	18	TRBV7-9	.	TRBJ1-5	TGTGCCAGCAGCGGATATTACGGGGAGGGGGCCAGCAATCAGCCCCAGCATTTT	CASSGYYGEGASNQPQHF
.	14	TRBV4-1	few	TRBJ2-4	TGCGCCAGCAGCCAAGAAGCAGGGGGGAACATTCAGTACTTC	CASSQEAGGNIQYF
.	16	TRBV7-2	few	TRBJ1-1	TGTGCCAGCAGCCCACAGGACAGCCTTAAGAACACTGAAGCTTTCTTT	CASSPQDSLKNTEAFF
.	14	TRBV7-2	.	TRBJ1-5	TGTGCCAGCAGCTTAGACAGGTACAATCAGCCCCAGCATTTT	CASSLDRYNQPQHF
TRBD1	16	TRBV25-1	few	TRBJ1-6	TGTGCCAGCAGAACCAGGGACAGGGGGAATTATTCACCCCTCCACTTT	CASRTRDRGNYSPLHF
.	15	TRBV15	.	TRBJ1-5	TGTGCCACCAGCAGAGGTGTGGGAGGGAATCAGCCCCAGCATTTT	CATSRGVGGNQPQHF
.	11	TRBV7-6	.	TRBJ2-7	TGTGCCAGCAGCTTTGAGCACGAGCAGTACTTC	CASSFEHEQYF
.	16	TRBV5-5	.	TRBJ2-1	TGTGCCAGCAGCTCCCGGGACACCACAGTCAACAATGAGCAGTTCTTC	CASSSRDTTVNNEQFF
.	15	TRBV27	.	TRBJ1-5	TGTGCCAGCAGTTTAGTGTTTATAGAGAATCAGCCCCAGCATTTT	CASSLVFIENQPQHF
TRBD1	14	TRBV7-9	.	TRBJ1-1	TGTGCCAGCAGCTCGGACAGGGGGCACGCTGAAGCTTTCTTT	CASSSDRGHAEAFF
.	15	TRBV27	.	TRBJ2-6	TGTGCCAGCAGTCTCTCAGTAGCGAGGGCCAACGTCCTGACTTTC	CASSLSVARANVLTF
.	12	TRBV27	.	TRBJ1-5	TGTGCCAGTCAGAGCGGGAATCAGCCCCAGCATTTT	CASQSGNQPQHF
.	14	TRBV7-2	many	TRBJ2-7	TGTGCCAGCAGCCCAAGAGGTCAGTCCTACGAGCAGTACTTC	CASSPRGQSYEQYF
.	14	TRBV6-6	few	TRBJ1-3	TGTGCCAGCAGTGCGGATTACTCTGGAAACACCATATATTTT	CASSADYSGNTIYF
TRBD1	15	TRBV6-8	few	TRBJ1-1	TGTGCCAGCAGTTTCCTAACAGGGGGGTACACTGAAGCTTTCTTT	CASSFLTGGYTEAFF
TRBD2	15	TRBV11-2	many	TRBJ2-1	TGTGCCAGCTCTTTTTGGGGGGGTCGTTTAGATGAGCAGTTCTTC	CASSFWGGRLDEQFF
.	13	TRBV7-8	few	TRBJ1-1	TGTGCCAGCAGCTTAGTTTTGGGGACTGAAGCTTTCTTT	CASSLVLGTEAFF
.	16	TRBV7-6	.	TRBJ2-3	TGTGCCAGCAGTCAATATAGAGCAGGGATGGCAGATACGCAGTATTTT	CASSQYRAGMADTQYF
TRBD1	14	TRBV19	.	TRBJ2-7	TGTGCCAGTACGGAAGGACAGGGGTTCCACGAGCAGTACTTC	CASTEGQGFHEQYF
.	14	TRBV19	.	TRBJ1-1	TGTGCCAGTAGTATCCCGGGGGGATACACTGAAGCTTTCTTT	CASSIPGGYTEAFF
.	15	TRBV5-6	.	TRBJ2-7	TGTGCCAGCAGCTTAGGAGGGGGCGCCTACTACGAGCAGTACTTC	CASSLGGGAYYEQYF
TRBD2	16	TRBV7-2	.	TRBJ2-1	TGTGCCAGCAGCCCCGCAGCGGGGGCCTCCTACAATGAGCAGTTCTTC	CASSPAAGASYNEQFF
TRBD1	15	TRBV27	few	TRBJ1-2	TGTGCCAGCAGTTTATGGACAGGGTCGAGCTATGGCTACACCTTC	CASSLWTGSSYGYTF
.	15	TRBV7-2	few	TRBJ1-1	TGTGCCAGCAGCCGAAGGCGGGGACACCTCACTGAAGCTTTCTTT	CASSRRRGHLTEAFF
TRBD2	16	TRBV2	few	TRBJ2-5	TGTGCCAGCAGTGAGGCTAGCGGGGGACATAAGGGGACCCAGTACTTC	CASSEASGGHKGTQYF
.	14	TRBV27	few	TRBJ1-5	TGTGCCAGCAGTTTAGGAGGGGTCGAGCAGCCCCAGCATTTT	CASSLGGVEQPQHF
.	13	TRBV6-5	few	TRBJ2-1	TGTGCCTCCCACTACGGGGTCATCGATGAGCAGTTCTTC	CASHYGVIDEQFF
TRBD1	15	TRBV28	.	TRBJ2-7	TGTGCCAGCAGTTTACTCCGGACAGGCTCCTACGAGCAGTACTTC	CASSLLRTGSYEQYF
TRBD2	17	TRBV9	few	TRBJ2-3	TGTGCCAGCAGCGTAGTAGATAGCGGGGGAATCACAGATACGCTGTATTTT	CASSVVDSGGITDTLYF
.	11	TRBV12-3/TRBV12-4	few	TRBJ1-6	TGTGCCAGCAGCTGGGGTGGGCCCCTCCACTTT	CASSWGGPLHF
.	13	TRBV6-5	.	TRBJ1-6	TGTGCCAGCTCTACCGGGGGGAATTCACCCCTCCACTTT	CASSTGGNSPLHF
TRBD1	18	TRBV7-2	.	TRBJ1-4	TGTGCCAGCAGCCCGGGACAGGGAAACTTAAAGGAAAATGAAAAACTGTTTTTT	CASSPGQGNLKENEKLFF
.	15	TRBV7-9	.	TRBJ2-7	TGTGCCAGCAGCCTCGAGGCAGGTAGAATCCACGAGCAGTACTTC	CASSLEAGRIHEQYF
.	13	TRBV19	few	TRBJ2-2	TGTGCCAGTAGTATTGTGACGGCCGGGGAGCTGTTTTTT	CASSIVTAGELFF